These 17 T cell receptor beta chains were all obtained from the same sample, sequenced in a study of blood T cell repertoires in COVID-19. Repertoires were generated with immunoSEQ multiplex PCR, while TCRdb's copy carries only in-frame clones and drops some. The table records under 300,000 clones, 75% to 95% of them present only once. Sequencing input: PBMCs or T cells enriched from blood (not recorded which). Source of these receptors: a woman younger than 35 who had recovered from COVID-19.

The chain has TRBV19 and TRBJ2-7; perhaps TRBD2 as D (6 bases). The CDR3 is 13 amino acids. Germline CDR1 reads LNHDA; CDR2 reads SQIVND (reference sequence). With 0 bases removed from V and 5 bases from J, the gap between germline ends came to 8 bases. The CDR3 DNA reads TGTGCCAGTAGTATAGATGGAGGGGACGAGCAGTACTTC. Residues: CASSIDGGDEQYF.

The CDR3 here is CASSLGTGALLSGNTIYF. The CDR3 DNA reads as TGTGCCAGCAGCTTAGGGACAGGGGCGCTTCTCTCTGGAAACACCATATATTTT. The chain has TRBV7-9 and TRBJ1-3; 9 positions match TRBD1. The germline gives CDR1 SEHNR, CDR2 FQNEAQ (reference sequence). V shed 1 base, J shed 0 bases, and the junction held 7 bases outside the gene matches. This CDR3 is built from 18 residues.

The chain combines TRBV7-9 with TRBJ1-3; TRBD1 agrees at 9 bases. V dropped 4 bases and J dropped 8; count of bases not matched to a gene: 6. Germline lookup yields CDR1 SEHNR and CDR2 FQNEAQ (reference sequence). The CDR3 is 14 amino acids. The CDR3 DNA follows: TGTGCCAGCAGCTCGGGACAGGGCTTGTACACCATATATTTT. Translation: CASSSGQGLYTIYF.

The chain is built from TRBV18 and TRBJ1-4, with 7 bases fitting TRBD1. CDR3 length: 13 residues. CDR1 and CDR2 (germline): KGHSH, LQKENI. The V and J ends lost 7 bases and 8 bases, in that order; junction bases with no gene match: 7. CDR3: CASLTGMGEKLFF. Here the CDR3 DNA reads TGTGCCAGCTTGACAGGGATGGGAGAAAAACTGTTTTTT.

The V gene is TRBV19, the J gene TRBJ1-6; perhaps TRBD1 as D (5 bases). The germline gives CDR1 LNHDA, CDR2 SQIVND (reference sequence). The CDR3 length is 17 residues. V lost 3 bases to trimming and J lost 9 bases, with 21 bases between them. The CDR3 coding sequence is TGTGCCAGTAGTATGGTTTGGCAGGGTGGAAATTTTTCACCCCTCCACTTT. It yields the protein CASSMVWQGGNFSPLHF.

The chain joins TRBV7-9 to TRBJ1-1; D is uncertain. The CDR3 has 11 amino acids. In germline, CDR1 is SEHNR, CDR2 FQNEAQ (reference sequence). V was clipped by 6 bases and J by 8 bases, with 10 bases between them. The CDR3 coding sequence is TGTGCCAGCAGTTTTGAGAGGGAAGCTTTCTTT. Amino acid sequence: CASSFEREAFF.

The chain uses TRBV12-3 or TRBV12-4 and TRBJ2-7; tentatively, D is TRBD1 (5 bases). The CDR3 covers 13 residues. V shed 5 bases and J shed 1 base, with 9 bases lying between them. The CDR3 DNA follows: TGTGCCAGCAGTGTAAGGGGATCCTACGAGCAGTACTTC. This translates into CASSVRGSYEQYF.

The chain uses TRBV5-5 and TRBJ1-5; TRBD1 matches at 12 bases. Germline V gene lookup returns CDR1 SGHKS and CDR2 YYEKEE (reference sequence). J lost 7 bases, V lost 4 bases, and 6 bases had no gene match. There are 15 residues in the CDR3. Here the CDR3 reads CASSPGQGALQPQHF. The CDR3 DNA follows: TGTGCCAGCAGCCCGGGACAGGGGGCGTTGCAGCCCCAGCATTTT.

V gene TRBV28 combines with J gene TRBJ1-2; tentative D call: TRBD1 (5 bases). The CDR3 runs to 13 residues. Germline lookup yields CDR1 MDHEN and CDR2 SYDVKM. V gave up 3 bases and J gave up 4 bases, with 9 bases separating them. The CDR3 DNA reads as TGTGCCAGCAGTTTTTTGGGGGGCTATGGCTACACCTTC. Translating gives CASSFLGGYGYTF.

The J gene is TRBJ2-7, the V gene TRBV18; tentative D call: TRBD1 (7 bases). CDR1 KGHSH and CDR2 LQKENI come from the germline V gene. V was cut by 0 bases and J by 3 bases, with 12 bases left in between. The CDR3 runs to 15 residues. CDR3 loop: CASSPPGQEGYEQYF. The CDR3 nucleotides are TGTGCCAGCTCACCACCTGGACAGGAGGGCTACGAGCAGTACTTC.

The rearrangement joins TRBV29-1 to TRBJ1-2; D ambiguous. Germline CDR1 SQVTM, CDR2 ANQGSEA. Trimming stripped 1 base from V and 8 bases from J, with 8 bases between. The CDR3 sequence is 11 residues long. DNA of the CDR3: TGCAGCGTTGAAGCAAGAGAGGGCTACACCTTC. Protein sequence: CSVEAREGYTF.

This clone was counted once. V gene TRBV15 combines with J gene TRBJ1-2; perhaps TRBD1 as D (5 bases). V was pared by 0 bases and J by 5 bases, with 13 bases between. CDR1 and CDR2 (germline): LNHNV, YYDKDF (reference sequence). This CDR3 has 15 residues. CDR3 sequence reads: CATSRDRQTIYGYTF. The CDR3 DNA sequence: TGTGCCACCAGCAGAGATAGACAGACGATTTATGGCTACACCTTC.

J is TRBJ2-2 and V is TRBV15, with TRBD2 matching over 7 bases. CDR1 is LNHNV and CDR2 is YYDKDF in the germline V gene (reference sequence). The CDR3 has 14 residues. V lost 5 bases to trimming and J lost 3 bases; unmatched junction nucleotides: 3. For the CDR3, the DNA is TGTGCCACCAGCGTGGGGGGGTACACCGGGGAGCTGTTTTTT. Its translation: CATSVGGYTGELFF.

DNA of the CDR3: TGTGCCAGCTCACCACCTGACAGGCCCTCTGGAAACACCATATATTTT. This translates into CASSPPDRPSGNTIYF. The J gene is TRBJ1-3, the V gene TRBV18; TRBD1 might be the D (6 bases). V lost 0 bases to trimming and J lost 0 bases, with 9 bases between them. Germline-derived CDR1 and CDR2 are KGHSH and LQKENI. This CDR3 has 16 amino acids.

V usage is TRBV7-9 and J usage is TRBJ2-5, with D maybe TRBD1 (5 bases). V gave up 2 bases and J gave up 7 bases, with 8 bases separating them. Germline CDR1 is SEHNR and CDR2 is FQNEAQ (reference sequence). The CDR3 has 12 amino acids. The CDR3 bases are TGTGCCAGCAGCTTACAGGGCGGGACCCAGTACTTC. Amino acids: CASSLQGGTQYF.

In the case of this clone: One end of the junction varies from germline; a read error may be responsible. Different DNA sequences within this sample yield the same CDR3. V gene TRBV18 combines with J gene TRBJ1-2, with TRBD1 identical over 7 bases. CDR3 length: 13 residues. Per germline, CDR1 KGHSH and CDR2 LQKENI. CDR3 nucleotides: TGTGCCAGCTCTCCACAGGGGAACTATGGCTACACCTTC. Amino acid sequence: CASSPQGNYGYTF.

V gene TRBV6-2 or TRBV6-3 combines with J gene TRBJ2-7, with D tentatively TRBD1 (5 bases). This CDR3 has 17 amino acids. Germline V CDR1 and CDR2: MNHEY, SVGEGT. V lost 1 base, J lost 3 bases, and 19 bases lay in between. For the CDR3, the DNA is TGTGCCAGCAGTTACTTCGAACATGCGGCAGGGCACTACGAGCAGTACTTC. This encodes CASSYFEHAAGHYEQYF.